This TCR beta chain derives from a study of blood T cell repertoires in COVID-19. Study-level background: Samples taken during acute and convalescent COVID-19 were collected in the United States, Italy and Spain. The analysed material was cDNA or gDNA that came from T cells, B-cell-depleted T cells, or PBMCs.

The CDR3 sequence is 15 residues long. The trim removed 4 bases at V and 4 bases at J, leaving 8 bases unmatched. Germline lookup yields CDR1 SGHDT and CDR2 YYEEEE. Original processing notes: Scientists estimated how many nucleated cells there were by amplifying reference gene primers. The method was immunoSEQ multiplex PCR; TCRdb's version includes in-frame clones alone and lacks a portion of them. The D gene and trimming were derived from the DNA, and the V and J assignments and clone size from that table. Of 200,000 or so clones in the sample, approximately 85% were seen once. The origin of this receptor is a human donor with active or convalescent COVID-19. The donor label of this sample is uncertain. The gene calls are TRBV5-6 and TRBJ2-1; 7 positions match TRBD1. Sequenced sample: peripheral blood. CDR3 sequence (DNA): TGTGCCAGCAGCAATTATGACAGGGAGTACAATGAGCAGTTCTTC. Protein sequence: CASSNYDREYNEQFF.